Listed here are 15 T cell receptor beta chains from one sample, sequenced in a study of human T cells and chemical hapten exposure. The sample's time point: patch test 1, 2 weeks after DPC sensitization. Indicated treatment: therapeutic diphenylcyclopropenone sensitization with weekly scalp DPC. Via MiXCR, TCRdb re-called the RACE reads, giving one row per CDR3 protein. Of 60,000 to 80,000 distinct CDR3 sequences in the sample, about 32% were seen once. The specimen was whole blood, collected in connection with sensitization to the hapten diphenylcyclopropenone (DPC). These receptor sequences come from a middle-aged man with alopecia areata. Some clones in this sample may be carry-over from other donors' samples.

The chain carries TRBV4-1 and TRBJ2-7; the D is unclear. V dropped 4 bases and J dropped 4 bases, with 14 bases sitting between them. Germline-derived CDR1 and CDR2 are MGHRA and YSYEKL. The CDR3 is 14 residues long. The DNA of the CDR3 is TGCGCCAGCAGCCTCGGGTCCTTAGGATACGAGCAGTACTTC. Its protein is CASSLGSLGYEQYF.

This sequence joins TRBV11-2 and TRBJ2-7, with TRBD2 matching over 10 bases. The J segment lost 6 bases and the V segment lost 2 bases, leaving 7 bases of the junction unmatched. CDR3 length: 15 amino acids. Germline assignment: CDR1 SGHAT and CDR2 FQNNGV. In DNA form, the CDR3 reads TGTGCCAGCAGCTTACTGGGACTAGCGCTGTCCGAGCAGTACTTC. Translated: CASSLLGLALSEQYF.

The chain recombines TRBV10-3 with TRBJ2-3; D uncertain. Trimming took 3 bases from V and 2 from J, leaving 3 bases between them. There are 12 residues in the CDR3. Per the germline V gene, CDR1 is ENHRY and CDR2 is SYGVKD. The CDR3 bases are TGTGCCATCAGTGACCACACAGATACGCAGTATTTT. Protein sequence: CAISDHTDTQYF.

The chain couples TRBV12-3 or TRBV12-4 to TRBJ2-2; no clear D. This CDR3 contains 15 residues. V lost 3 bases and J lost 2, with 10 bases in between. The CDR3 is CASSFSRPNTGELFF. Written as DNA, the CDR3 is TGTGCCAGCAGTTTCTCCAGGCCTAACACCGGGGAGCTGTTTTTT.

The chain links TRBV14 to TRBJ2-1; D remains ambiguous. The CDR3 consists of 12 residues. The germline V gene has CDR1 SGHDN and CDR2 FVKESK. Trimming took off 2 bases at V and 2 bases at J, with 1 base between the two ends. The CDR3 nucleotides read TGTGCCAGCAGCCAAACCTACAATGAGCAGTTCTTC. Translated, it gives CASSQTYNEQFF.

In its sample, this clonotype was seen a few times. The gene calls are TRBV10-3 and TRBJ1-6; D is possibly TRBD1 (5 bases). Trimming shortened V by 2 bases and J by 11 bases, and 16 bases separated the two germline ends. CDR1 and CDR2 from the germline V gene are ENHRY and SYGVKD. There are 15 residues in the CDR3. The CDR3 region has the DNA TGTGCCATCAGTGAGGGGCAGGGTGTGGTGGCACCCCTCCACTTT. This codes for CAISEGQGVVAPLHF.

DNA for the CDR3: TGTGCCAGCAGTTGGACAGGGAAATATCACAATTCACCCCTCCACTTT. This codes for CASSWTGKYHNSPLHF. The rearrangement joins TRBV12-3 or TRBV12-4 to TRBJ1-6; 8 bases align to TRBD1. The CDR3 sequence is 16 residues long. With V trimmed by 4 bases and J by 7 bases, 9 bases remained unmatched.

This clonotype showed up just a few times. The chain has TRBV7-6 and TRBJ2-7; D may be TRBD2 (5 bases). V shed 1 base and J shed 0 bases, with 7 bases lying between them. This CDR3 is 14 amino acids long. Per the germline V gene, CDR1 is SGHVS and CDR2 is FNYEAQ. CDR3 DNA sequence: TGTGCCAGCAGCTTAGGCGGACTCTCCTACGAGCAGTACTTC. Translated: CASSLGGLSYEQYF.

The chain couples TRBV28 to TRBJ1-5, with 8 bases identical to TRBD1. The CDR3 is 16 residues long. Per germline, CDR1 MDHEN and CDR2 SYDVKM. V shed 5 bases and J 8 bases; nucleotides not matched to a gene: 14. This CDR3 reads CASSPTGGRKEKPQHF. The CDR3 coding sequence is TGTGCCAGCAGTCCTACAGGGGGTCGAAAGGAAAAGCCCCAGCATTTT.

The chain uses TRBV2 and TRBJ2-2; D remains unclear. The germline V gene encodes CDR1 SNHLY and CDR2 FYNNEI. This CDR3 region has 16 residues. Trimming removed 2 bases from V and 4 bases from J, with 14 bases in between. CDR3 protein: CASSELAALSTGELFF. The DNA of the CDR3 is TGTGCCAGCAGTGAATTAGCTGCCCTCTCCACCGGGGAGCTGTTTTTT.

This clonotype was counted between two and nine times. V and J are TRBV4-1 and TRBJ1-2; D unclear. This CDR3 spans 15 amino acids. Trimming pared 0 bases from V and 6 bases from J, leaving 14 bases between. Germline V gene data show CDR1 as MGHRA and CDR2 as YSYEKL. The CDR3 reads CASSQDQNAENGYTF. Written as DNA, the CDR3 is TGCGCCAGCAGCCAAGATCAAAACGCGGAGAATGGCTACACCTTC.

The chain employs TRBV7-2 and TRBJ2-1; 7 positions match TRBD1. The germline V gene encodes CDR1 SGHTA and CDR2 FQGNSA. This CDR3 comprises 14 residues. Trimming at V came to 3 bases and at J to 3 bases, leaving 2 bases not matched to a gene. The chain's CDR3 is CASSFGDSYNEQFF. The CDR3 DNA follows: TGTGCCAGCAGCTTCGGGGACAGCTACAATGAGCAGTTCTTC.

The CDR3: CASSNDEGETQYF. CDR3 coding DNA: TGTGCCAGTAGTAATGATGAGGGAGAGACCCAGTACTTC. The chain employs TRBV19 and TRBJ2-5; perhaps TRBD2 as D (5 bases). V lost 4 bases and J lost 4, with 10 bases in between. The germline V gene encodes CDR1 LNHDA and CDR2 SQIVND (reference sequence). This CDR3 is built from 13 residues.

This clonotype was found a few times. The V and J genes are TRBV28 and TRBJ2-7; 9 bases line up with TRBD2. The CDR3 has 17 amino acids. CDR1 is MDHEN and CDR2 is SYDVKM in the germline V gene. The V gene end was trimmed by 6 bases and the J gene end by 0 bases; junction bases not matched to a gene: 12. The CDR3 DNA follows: TGTGCCAGCAGCCCCTTCCCGGGACTAGCTACCTCCTACGAGCAGTACTTC. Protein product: CASSPFPGLATSYEQYF.

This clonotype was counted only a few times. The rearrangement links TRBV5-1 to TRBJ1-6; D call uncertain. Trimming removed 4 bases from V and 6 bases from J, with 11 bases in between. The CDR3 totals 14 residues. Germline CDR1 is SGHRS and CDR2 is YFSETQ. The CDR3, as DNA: TGCGCCAGCAGCCAGACCGGACCTAATTCACCCCTCCACTTT. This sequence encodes CASSQTGPNSPLHF.